Listed below are T cell receptor beta chains from one sample, sequenced in a study of blood T cell repertoires in COVID-19. Repertoires were generated with immunoSEQ multiplex PCR, while TCRdb's copy carries only in-frame clones and drops some. This sample has 36,000 or so clones, with less than 95% found just once. Sequencing input: peripheral blood. The origin of the receptors is a human donor in a cohort sampled during active COVID-19. Each CDR3 is given with its conserved first and last residue. D genes are given only for firm matches. The size field is filled for only some rows; it gives once, few, many or a size class.

clone size: NA
CDR3 length: 14
D gene: NA
V gene: TRBV27
J gene: TRBJ2-6
CDR3 protein: CASSHFPGANVLTF
CDR3 DNA: TGTGCCAGCAGCCACTTTCCTGGGGCCAACGTCCTGACTTTC

clone size: NA
CDR3 length: 15
D gene: NA
V gene: TRBV3-1/TRBV3-2
J gene: TRBJ2-7
CDR3 protein: CASSRAAPSRYEQYF
CDR3 DNA: TGTGCCAGCAGCCGAGCGGCCCCTTCAAGATACGAGCAGTACTTC

clone size: NA
CDR3 length: 13
D gene: NA
V gene: TRBV25-1
J gene: TRBJ2-5
CDR3 protein: CASSDQVPETQYF
CDR3 DNA: TGTGCCAGCAGTGACCAGGTTCCAGAGACCCAGTACTTC

clone size: NA
CDR3 length: 16
D gene: TRBD2
V gene: TRBV3-1/TRBV3-2
J gene: TRBJ2-1
CDR3 protein: CASSQDITSDHNEQFF
CDR3 DNA: TGTGCCAGCAGCCAAGATATAACTAGCGACCACAATGAGCAGTTCTTC

clone size: NA
CDR3 length: 15
D gene: NA
V gene: TRBV30
J gene: TRBJ2-2
CDR3 protein: CACPRAVGGTGELFF
CDR3 DNA: TGTGCCTGCCCCCGAGCGGTCGGGGGCACCGGGGAGCTGTTTTTT

clone size: NA
CDR3 length: 15
D gene: TRBD2
V gene: TRBV9
J gene: TRBJ2-1
CDR3 protein: CASSLGTSGYNEQFF
CDR3 DNA: TGTGCCAGCAGCCTCGGGACTAGCGGATACAATGAGCAGTTCTTC

clone size: NA
CDR3 length: 15
D gene: TRBD1
V gene: TRBV11-2
J gene: TRBJ2-5
CDR3 protein: CASSLDHDRGETQYF
CDR3 DNA: TGTGCCAGCAGCTTAGATCACGACAGGGGAGAGACCCAGTACTTC

clone size: NA
CDR3 length: 15
D gene: NA
V gene: TRBV5-5
J gene: TRBJ1-4
CDR3 protein: CASSFLRTTNEKLFF
CDR3 DNA: TGTGCCAGCAGCTTTCTCCGTACAACTAATGAAAAACTGTTTTTT

clone size: NA
CDR3 length: 15
D gene: NA
V gene: TRBV5-1
J gene: TRBJ2-5
CDR3 protein: CASSLKSGGLETQYF
CDR3 DNA: TGCGCCAGCAGCTTGAAGAGTGGCGGTTTGGAGACCCAGTACTTC

clone size: NA
CDR3 length: 15
D gene: TRBD1
V gene: TRBV7-2
J gene: TRBJ1-4
CDR3 protein: CASSNSRGPNEKLFF
CDR3 DNA: TGTGCCAGCAGCAACAGCAGGGGGCCGAATGAAAAACTGTTTTTT

clone size: NA
CDR3 length: 18
D gene: TRBD1
V gene: TRBV6-2/TRBV6-3
J gene: TRBJ2-1
CDR3 protein: CASSYSSRQGRAYNEQFF
CDR3 DNA: TGTGCCAGCAGTTACTCCTCCCGACAGGGAAGGGCATACAATGAGCAGTTCTTC

clone size: NA
CDR3 length: 14
D gene: NA
V gene: TRBV10-1
J gene: TRBJ1-4
CDR3 protein: CASSESVKQGTLFF
CDR3 DNA: TGCGCCAGCAGTGAGTCGGTAAAACAGGGAACACTGTTTTTT

clone size: NA
CDR3 length: 14
D gene: NA
V gene: TRBV30
J gene: TRBJ2-2
CDR3 protein: CAWKGASGTGELFF
CDR3 DNA: TGTGCCTGGAAAGGGGCGTCGGGCACCGGGGAGCTGTTTTTT

clone size: NA
CDR3 length: 15
D gene: TRBD1
V gene: TRBV2
J gene: TRBJ2-7
CDR3 protein: CASSLLGQGTYEQYF
CDR3 DNA: TGTGCCAGCAGTCTACTGGGACAGGGGACCTACGAGCAGTACTTC

clone size: NA
CDR3 length: 15
D gene: TRBD1
V gene: TRBV19
J gene: TRBJ2-2
CDR3 protein: CASSSGGAWTGELFF
CDR3 DNA: TGTGCCAGTTCTTCAGGGGGAGCGTGGACCGGGGAGCTGTTTTTT

clone size: NA
CDR3 length: 17
D gene: NA
V gene: TRBV7-2
J gene: TRBJ2-1
CDR3 protein: CASSLGRNSGSYNEQFF
CDR3 DNA: TGTGCCAGCAGCTTAGGGCGGAACAGCGGTTCCTACAATGAGCAGTTCTTC

clone size: once
CDR3 length: 13
D gene: NA
V gene: TRBV7-7
J gene: TRBJ2-5
CDR3 protein: CASSSSPGETQYF
CDR3 DNA: TGTGCCAGCAGCTCCTCACCGGGGGAGACCCAGTACTTC

clone size: NA
CDR3 length: 14
D gene: TRBD2
V gene: TRBV19
J gene: TRBJ2-7
CDR3 protein: CASSISSGNYEQYF
CDR3 DNA: TGTGCCAGTAGTATTTCTAGCGGGAACTACGAGCAGTACTTC

clone size: NA
CDR3 length: 14
D gene: NA
V gene: TRBV3-1/TRBV3-2
J gene: TRBJ1-5
CDR3 protein: CASSRPGDTQPQHF
CDR3 DNA: TGTGCCAGCAGCCGACCAGGGGATACTCAGCCCCAGCATTTT

clone size: NA
CDR3 length: 17
D gene: NA
V gene: TRBV9
J gene: TRBJ2-1
CDR3 protein: CASSSNPYLSGYNEQFF
CDR3 DNA: TGTGCCAGCAGCTCCAACCCCTACCTCTCGGGGTACAATGAGCAGTTCTTC

clone size: NA
CDR3 length: 15
D gene: NA
V gene: TRBV19
J gene: TRBJ1-5
CDR3 protein: CASSPLAGSNQPQHF
CDR3 DNA: TGTGCCAGTAGTCCGTTGGCGGGTAGCAATCAGCCCCAGCATTTT

clone size: NA
CDR3 length: 14
D gene: NA
V gene: TRBV6-5
J gene: TRBJ1-1
CDR3 protein: CASSLDPRGWGAFF
CDR3 DNA: TGTGCCAGCAGTCTAGACCCCAGGGGCTGGGGAGCTTTCTTT

clone size: NA
CDR3 length: 15
D gene: NA
V gene: TRBV3-1/TRBV3-2
J gene: TRBJ2-7
CDR3 protein: CASSQAVAASYEQYF
CDR3 DNA: TGTGCCAGCAGCCAAGCCGTCGCAGCGTCCTACGAGCAGTACTTC

clone size: NA
CDR3 length: 15
D gene: TRBD2
V gene: TRBV7-2
J gene: TRBJ2-7
CDR3 protein: CASSFYASGTYEQYF
CDR3 DNA: TGTGCCAGCAGCTTTTACGCTAGCGGGACCTACGAGCAGTACTTC

clone size: NA
CDR3 length: 14
D gene: NA
V gene: TRBV7-2
J gene: TRBJ2-5
CDR3 protein: CASSLHQGRETQYF
CDR3 DNA: TGTGCCAGCAGCTTGCACCAGGGCAGGGAGACCCAGTACTTC

clone size: NA
CDR3 length: 14
D gene: TRBD1
V gene: TRBV20-1
J gene: TRBJ2-7
CDR3 protein: CSASGQALSYEQYF
CDR3 DNA: TGCAGTGCTAGTGGACAGGCCCTCTCCTACGAGCAGTACTTC

clone size: NA
CDR3 length: 13
D gene: NA
V gene: TRBV20-1
J gene: TRBJ2-5
CDR3 protein: CSASLLGRETQYF
CDR3 DNA: TGCAGTGCTAGTCTATTGGGGCGGGAGACCCAGTACTTC

clone size: NA
CDR3 length: 12
D gene: NA
V gene: TRBV5-1
J gene: TRBJ2-3
CDR3 protein: CASSFPADTQYF
CDR3 DNA: TGCGCCAGCAGCTTTCCCGCAGATACGCAGTATTTT

clone size: NA
CDR3 length: 13
D gene: NA
V gene: TRBV7-9
J gene: TRBJ2-7
CDR3 protein: CASSLAGGLEQYF
CDR3 DNA: TGTGCCAGCAGCTTAGCGGGAGGACTCGAGCAGTACTTC

clone size: NA
CDR3 length: 17
D gene: TRBD2
V gene: TRBV9
J gene: TRBJ2-1
CDR3 protein: CASSPRGTSGTDNEQFF
CDR3 DNA: TGTGCCAGCAGCCCGCGGGGGACTAGCGGGACCGATAATGAGCAGTTCTTC

clone size: NA
CDR3 length: 14
D gene: NA
V gene: TRBV9
J gene: TRBJ2-2
CDR3 protein: CASSVETWTGELFF
CDR3 DNA: TGTGCCAGCAGCGTGGAGACGTGGACCGGGGAGCTGTTTTTT

clone size: NA
CDR3 length: 14
D gene: TRBD1
V gene: TRBV30
J gene: TRBJ2-7
CDR3 protein: CAWSARQGGYEQYF
CDR3 DNA: TGTGCCTGGAGTGCGAGACAGGGCGGCTACGAGCAGTACTTC

clone size: NA
CDR3 length: 15
D gene: TRBD1
V gene: TRBV16
J gene: TRBJ2-7
CDR3 protein: CASSHSGTEPYEQYF
CDR3 DNA: TGTGCCAGCAGCCACTCGGGGACAGAGCCCTACGAGCAGTACTTC

clone size: NA
CDR3 length: 16
D gene: TRBD2
V gene: TRBV18
J gene: TRBJ2-7
CDR3 protein: CASSPPGGLAGNEQYF
CDR3 DNA: TGTGCCAGCTCACCACCGGGGGGACTAGCGGGAAACGAGCAGTACTTC

clone size: NA
CDR3 length: 12
D gene: NA
V gene: TRBV6-2/TRBV6-3
J gene: TRBJ2-7
CDR3 protein: CASSSSREDKYF
CDR3 DNA: TGTGCCAGCAGTTCATCGCGGGAAGACAAGTACTTC

clone size: NA
CDR3 length: 14
D gene: NA
V gene: TRBV7-8
J gene: TRBJ1-5
CDR3 protein: CASSLVAGAEPQHF
CDR3 DNA: TGTGCCAGCAGCTTAGTTGCGGGGGCAGAGCCCCAGCATTTT

clone size: NA
CDR3 length: 14
D gene: TRBD1
V gene: TRBV11-2
J gene: TRBJ2-7
CDR3 protein: CASSFTTGAGEQYF
CDR3 DNA: TGTGCCAGCAGTTTCACGACAGGGGCAGGGGAGCAGTACTTC

clone size: NA
CDR3 length: 15
D gene: TRBD2
V gene: TRBV30
J gene: TRBJ2-2
CDR3 protein: CAWSKGLAAPGELFF
CDR3 DNA: TGTGCCTGGAGTAAGGGACTAGCGGCGCCCGGGGAGCTGTTTTTT

clone size: NA
CDR3 length: 15
D gene: TRBD2
V gene: TRBV18
J gene: TRBJ2-3
CDR3 protein: CASSPAAGGADTQYF
CDR3 DNA: TGTGCCAGCTCACCAGCGGCGGGAGGGGCAGATACGCAGTATTTT

clone size: NA
CDR3 length: 14
D gene: NA
V gene: TRBV2
J gene: TRBJ2-3
CDR3 protein: CASSDGLLTDTQYF
CDR3 DNA: TGTGCCAGCAGTGACGGACTACTCACAGATACGCAGTATTTT

clone size: NA
CDR3 length: 16
D gene: TRBD1
V gene: TRBV7-2
J gene: TRBJ2-2
CDR3 protein: CASSLVGQGVAGELFF
CDR3 DNA: TGTGCCAGCAGCTTAGTAGGACAGGGGGTTGCCGGGGAGCTGTTTTTT

clone size: NA
CDR3 length: 15
D gene: TRBD1
V gene: TRBV18
J gene: TRBJ1-2
CDR3 protein: CASSPTTRTGYGYTF
CDR3 DNA: TGTGCCAGCTCACCGACGACTCGGACAGGGTATGGCTACACCTTC

clone size: NA
CDR3 length: 19
D gene: TRBD2
V gene: TRBV28
J gene: TRBJ2-1
CDR3 protein: CASSLPPGLAAQEGDEQFF
CDR3 DNA: TGTGCCAGCAGTTTACCACCGGGACTAGCAGCCCAAGAGGGTGATGAGCAGTTCTTC

clone size: NA
CDR3 length: 15
D gene: TRBD2
V gene: TRBV2
J gene: TRBJ2-2
CDR3 protein: CASRQAGRNTGELFF
CDR3 DNA: TGTGCCAGCAGGCAAGCGGGAAGGAACACCGGGGAGCTGTTTTTT

clone size: NA
CDR3 length: 15
D gene: NA
V gene: TRBV7-2
J gene: TRBJ2-7
CDR3 protein: CASSPRAGTSYEQYF
CDR3 DNA: TGTGCCAGCAGCCCAAGAGCGGGTACCTCCTACGAGCAGTACTTC

clone size: NA
CDR3 length: 15
D gene: NA
V gene: TRBV5-4
J gene: TRBJ2-7
CDR3 protein: CASSPDRSSSYEQYF
CDR3 DNA: TGTGCCAGCAGCCCCGACAGGTCCAGCTCCTACGAGCAGTACTTC

clone size: NA
CDR3 length: 14
D gene: NA
V gene: TRBV30
J gene: TRBJ1-1
CDR3 protein: CAWSPFGGGTEAFF
CDR3 DNA: TGTGCCTGGAGCCCCTTTGGGGGGGGCACTGAAGCTTTCTTT

clone size: few
CDR3 length: 15
D gene: TRBD1
V gene: TRBV28
J gene: TRBJ1-5
CDR3 protein: CASSSSGTGYQPQHF
CDR3 DNA: TGTGCCAGCAGTTCATCCGGGACAGGGTATCAGCCCCAGCATTTT

clone size: NA
CDR3 length: 14
D gene: NA
V gene: TRBV10-2
J gene: TRBJ2-7
CDR3 protein: CASSPGAGVSEQYF
CDR3 DNA: TGCGCCAGCAGTCCAGGGGCCGGGGTATCCGAGCAGTACTTC

clone size: NA
CDR3 length: 16
D gene: TRBD2
V gene: TRBV27
J gene: TRBJ2-1
CDR3 protein: CASSDPSGRAANEQFF
CDR3 DNA: TGTGCCAGCAGTGACCCGAGCGGGAGGGCCGCAAATGAGCAGTTCTTC

clone size: NA
CDR3 length: 13
D gene: NA
V gene: TRBV24-1
J gene: TRBJ2-7
CDR3 protein: CATSGAGTHEQYF
CDR3 DNA: TGTGCCACCAGTGGGGCAGGAACCCACGAGCAGTACTTC

clone size: NA
CDR3 length: 15
D gene: TRBD2
V gene: TRBV18
J gene: TRBJ2-7
CDR3 protein: CASSRTSGGSYEQYF
CDR3 DNA: TGTGCCAGCTCTCGGACTAGCGGGGGCTCCTACGAGCAGTACTTC

clone size: NA
CDR3 length: 14
D gene: TRBD1
V gene: TRBV5-5
J gene: TRBJ1-4
CDR3 protein: CASSLEGGYEKLFF
CDR3 DNA: TGTGCCAGCAGCTTGGAAGGGGGCTATGAAAAACTGTTTTTT